This TCR beta chain was obtained from a study of T cell changes during pregnancy in multiple sclerosis (dated by TCRdb to between 2018 and 2021). For the wider study: The study looked at changes in the T cell repertoire across pregnancy in women with multiple sclerosis.

About this clone: There is no known antigen for this receptor. It has no much larger one-base neighbor in the sample; base qualities were not kept.

The library was generated by the immunoSEQ multiplex PCR assay. Drawn from immuneACCESS, this table holds only the in-frame rearrangements with V and J called that TCRdb kept. Clones are partly lost; checked studies trace under half to an unresolved V gene and leave the rest unexplained. This sample gives about 89,000 clones in total; 85% to 95% of them show up just once. Together, the top ten hold about 0.8% of the sample. The CDR3, from cysteine to phenylalanine, totals 15 residues. The kept DNA is CDR3 alone, 45 bases in frame from the first base. CDR1 and CDR2 are read off the germline V gene (reference sequence) as SEHNR and FQNEAQ. A distance of 18 bases separates the germline ends of V and J, which lose 4 bases and 5 bases respectively.

Sequences were derived from peripheral blood, sampled in the third trimester of pregnancy. The TCR comes from a female donor with multiple sclerosis, enrolled in a pregnancy study. This receptor chain uses TRBV7-9 and TRBJ2-7; TRBD2 is a possible D gene, resting on 6 matching bases. DNA sequence: TGTGCCAGCAGCTCCTCCGGCTCCCCGGGGGACGAGCAGTACTTC. Its coded protein is CASSSSGSPGDEQYF.